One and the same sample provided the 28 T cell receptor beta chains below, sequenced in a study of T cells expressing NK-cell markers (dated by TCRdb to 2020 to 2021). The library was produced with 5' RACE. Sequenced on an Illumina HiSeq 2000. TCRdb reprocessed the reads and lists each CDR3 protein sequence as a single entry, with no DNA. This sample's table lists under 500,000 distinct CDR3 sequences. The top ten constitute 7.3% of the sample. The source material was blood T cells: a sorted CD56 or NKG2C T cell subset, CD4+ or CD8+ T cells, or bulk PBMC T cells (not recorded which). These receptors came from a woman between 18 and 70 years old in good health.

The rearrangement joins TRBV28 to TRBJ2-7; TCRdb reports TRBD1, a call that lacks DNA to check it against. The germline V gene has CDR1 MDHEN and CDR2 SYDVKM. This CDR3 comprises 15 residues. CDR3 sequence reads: CASGTETGRTNEQYF.

CDR3: CASSTPGVTNTEAFF. V gene TRBV19 combines with J gene TRBJ1-1; TCRdb reports TRBD1, a call that lacks DNA to check it against. The germline gives CDR1 LNHDA, CDR2 SQIVND (reference sequence). The CDR3 runs to 15 residues.

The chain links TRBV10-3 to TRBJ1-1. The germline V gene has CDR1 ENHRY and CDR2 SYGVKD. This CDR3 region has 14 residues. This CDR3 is CAISVRGGNTEAFF.

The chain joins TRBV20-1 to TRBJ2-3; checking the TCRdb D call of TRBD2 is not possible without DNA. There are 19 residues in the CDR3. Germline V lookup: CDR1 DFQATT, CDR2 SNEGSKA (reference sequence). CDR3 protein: CSARDPGLAGGDLTDTQYF.

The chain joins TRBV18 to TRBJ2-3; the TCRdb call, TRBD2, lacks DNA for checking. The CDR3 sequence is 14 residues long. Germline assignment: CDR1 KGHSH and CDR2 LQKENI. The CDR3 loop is CASSQTGGADTQYF.

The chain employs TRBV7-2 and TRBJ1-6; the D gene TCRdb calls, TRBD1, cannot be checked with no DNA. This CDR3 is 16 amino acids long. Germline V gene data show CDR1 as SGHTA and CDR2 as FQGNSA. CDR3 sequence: CASRFPWTGDNSPLHF.

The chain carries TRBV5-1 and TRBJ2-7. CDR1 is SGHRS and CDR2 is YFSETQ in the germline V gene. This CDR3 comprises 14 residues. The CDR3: CASSLISGTYEQYF.

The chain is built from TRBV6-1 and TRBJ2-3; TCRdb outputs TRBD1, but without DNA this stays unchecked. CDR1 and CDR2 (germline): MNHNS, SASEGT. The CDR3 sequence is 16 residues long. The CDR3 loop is CASSEVGWGGTDTQYF.

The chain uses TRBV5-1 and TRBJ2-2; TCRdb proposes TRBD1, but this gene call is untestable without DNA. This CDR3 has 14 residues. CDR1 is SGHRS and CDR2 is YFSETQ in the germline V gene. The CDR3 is CATKGQANTGELFF.

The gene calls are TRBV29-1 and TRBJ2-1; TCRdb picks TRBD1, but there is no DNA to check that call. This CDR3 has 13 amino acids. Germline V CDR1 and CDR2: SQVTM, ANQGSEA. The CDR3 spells CSPTRGENNEQFF.

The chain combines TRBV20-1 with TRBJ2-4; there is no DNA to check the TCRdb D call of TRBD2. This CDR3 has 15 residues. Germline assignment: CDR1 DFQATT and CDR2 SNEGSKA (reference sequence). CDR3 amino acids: CSAIAGILAKNIQYF.

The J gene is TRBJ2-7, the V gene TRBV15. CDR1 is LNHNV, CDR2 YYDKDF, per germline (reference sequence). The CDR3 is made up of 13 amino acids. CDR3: CATSRDKDYEQYF.

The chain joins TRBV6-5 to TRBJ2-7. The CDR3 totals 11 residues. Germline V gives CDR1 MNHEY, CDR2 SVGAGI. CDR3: CASSYVGKQYF.

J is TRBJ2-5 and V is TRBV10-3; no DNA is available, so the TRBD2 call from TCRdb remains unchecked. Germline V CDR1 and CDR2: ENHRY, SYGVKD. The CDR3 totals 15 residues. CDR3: CAISAQTSGEETQYF.

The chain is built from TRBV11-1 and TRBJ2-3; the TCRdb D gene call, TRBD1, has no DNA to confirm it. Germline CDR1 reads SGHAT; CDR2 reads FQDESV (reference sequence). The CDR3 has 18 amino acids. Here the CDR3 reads CASSLAGGNPAFTDTQYF.

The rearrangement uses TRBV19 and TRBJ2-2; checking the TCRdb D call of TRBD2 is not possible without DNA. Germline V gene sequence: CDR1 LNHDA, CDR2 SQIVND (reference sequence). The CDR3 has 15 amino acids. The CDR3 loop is CASSYGLAAPGELFF.

This CDR3 is CASSPDGVKGEKLFF. The genes are TRBV4-1 and TRBJ1-4. The CDR3 extends over 15 amino acids. CDR1 MGHRA and CDR2 YSYEKL come from the germline V gene.

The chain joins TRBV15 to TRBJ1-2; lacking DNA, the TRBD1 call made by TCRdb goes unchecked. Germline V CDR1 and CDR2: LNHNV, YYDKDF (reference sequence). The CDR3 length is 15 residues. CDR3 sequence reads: CATSRSKPGEDGYTF.

The CDR3 sequence: CSAYSAGLAGAPRETQYF. The chain uses TRBV20-1 and TRBJ2-5; the D call from TCRdb, TRBD2, cannot be confirmed without DNA. The germline CDR1 and CDR2 sequences are DFQATT and SNEGSKA (reference sequence). The CDR3 length is 18 residues.

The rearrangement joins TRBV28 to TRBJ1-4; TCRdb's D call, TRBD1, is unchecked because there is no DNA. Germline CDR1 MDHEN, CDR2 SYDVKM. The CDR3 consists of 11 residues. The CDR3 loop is CASWGNEKLFF.

CDR3 in amino acids: CASRQQGGNSPLHF. This chain connects TRBV12-3 or TRBV12-4 to TRBJ1-6; TCRdb lists TRBD1, though no DNA is available to test this call. The CDR3 length is 14 residues.

This CDR3 is CATSLQRARENEKLFF. The V call is TRBV15, the J call TRBJ1-4. Germline values: CDR1 LNHNV, CDR2 YYDKDF (reference sequence). CDR3 length equals 16 residues.

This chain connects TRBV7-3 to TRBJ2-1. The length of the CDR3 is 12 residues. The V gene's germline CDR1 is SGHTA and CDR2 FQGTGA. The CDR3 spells CASSRDLNEQFF.

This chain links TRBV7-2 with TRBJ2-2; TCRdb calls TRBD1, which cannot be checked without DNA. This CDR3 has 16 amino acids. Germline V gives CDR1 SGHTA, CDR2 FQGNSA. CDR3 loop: CATAKGLGAVTGELFF.

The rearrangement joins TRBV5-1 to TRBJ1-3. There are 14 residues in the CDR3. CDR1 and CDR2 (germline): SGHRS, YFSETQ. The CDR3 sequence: CASSGDNSGNTIYF.

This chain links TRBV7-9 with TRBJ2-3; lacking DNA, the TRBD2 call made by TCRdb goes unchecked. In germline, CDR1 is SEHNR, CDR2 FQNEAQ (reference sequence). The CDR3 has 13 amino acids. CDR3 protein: CASSPPGGDTQYF.

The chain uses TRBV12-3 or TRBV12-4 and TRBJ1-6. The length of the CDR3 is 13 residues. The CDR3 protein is CASRSNGYSPLHF.

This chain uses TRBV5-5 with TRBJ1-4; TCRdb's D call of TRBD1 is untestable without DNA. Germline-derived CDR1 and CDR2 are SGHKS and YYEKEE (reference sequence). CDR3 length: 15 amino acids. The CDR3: CASSSYLDREGKLFF.